The 6 T cell receptor beta chains in this list originate from one sample, sequenced in a study of T cells in Graves' hyperthyroidism and ophthalmopathy. Amplified TCR beta CDR3 regions came from RNA transcripts. When the TCR CDR3 underwent first-round RT-PCR, the HTBI primer set was used. TCRdb re-called the multiplex PCR reads with MiXCR, one entry per CDR3 protein. The sample has fewer than 550,000 distinct CDR3 sequences; 15% to 18% are singletons. The sequenced material came from blood. The receptor source for this set is a woman between 18 and 29 years old with Graves' hyperthyroidism.

There are many counts of this clonotype. This chain connects TRBV28 to TRBJ2-7; TRBD1 is a possible D gene (8 bases). V lost 4 bases to trimming and J lost 4 bases, with 17 bases between them. CDR3 length equals 15 residues. Germline loops: CDR1 MDHEN, CDR2 SYDVKM. The chain's CDR3 is CASSSYRGGGYEQYF. The CDR3 bases are TGTGCCAGCAGTTCCTACAGGGGGGGGGGTTACGAGCAGTACTTC. Supplemented by reference TRBV28 and TRBJ2-7, the full variable domain reads DVKVTQSSRYLVKRTGEKVFLECVQDMDHENMFWYRQDPGLGLRLIYFSYDVKMKEKGDIPEGYSVSREKKERFSLILESASTNQTSMYLCASSSYRGGGYEQYFGPGTRLTVT.

The chain joins TRBV28 to TRBJ2-5; 9 nucleotides line up with TRBD1. The germline CDR1 and CDR2 sequences are MDHEN and SYDVKM. The V and J ends lost 6 bases and 5 bases, in that order; junction bases with no gene match: 13. The CDR3 consists of 16 residues. CDR3: CASRSPGQGGRETQYF. The CDR3 DNA sequence: TGTGCCAGCAGGTCTCCGGGACAGGGAGGGCGGGAGACCCAGTACTTC. Full variable domain (outside the CDR3, taken from reference TRBV28 and TRBJ2-5): DVKVTQSSRYLVKRTGEKVFLECVQDMDHENMFWYRQDPGLGLRLIYFSYDVKMKEKGDIPEGYSVSREKKERFSLILESASTNQTSMYLCASRSPGQGGRETQYFGPGTRLLVL.

The gene calls are TRBV7-3 and TRBJ2-7, with 7 bases identical to TRBD1. This CDR3 is 13 amino acids long. Trimming took 3 bases from V and 5 from J; bases not matched to a gene: 4. Germline-derived CDR1 and CDR2 are SGHTA and FQGTGA. CDR3 in DNA: TGTGCCAGCAGCTTTCTAGGGGGCCACGAGCAGTACTTC. Protein: CASSFLGGHEQYF.

The chain combines TRBV7-6 with TRBJ1-2; D may be TRBD1 (6 bases). This CDR3 comprises 14 residues. Germline V gene sequence: CDR1 SGHVS, CDR2 FNYEAQ. The V gene lost 5 bases and the J gene lost 7 bases, with 17 bases spanning the gap. The CDR3 protein is CASSPAVQGFGYTF. The CDR3 region has the DNA TGTGCCAGCAGCCCAGCGGTACAGGGTTTTGGCTACACCTTC.

The chain joins TRBV27 to TRBJ2-1; D gene unclear. Deletions cut 5 bases from V and 0 bases from J, with 11 bases between. The CDR3 totals 15 residues. Germline CDR1 and CDR2: MNHEY and SMNVEV (reference sequence). In DNA, the CDR3 is TGTGCCAGCAGTATAGGAAGAAGCTCCTACAATGAGCAGTTCTTC. As protein: CASSIGRSSYNEQFF.

The chain combines TRBV5-4 with TRBJ2-7, with 11 bases lining up with TRBD2. Looked up from germline, CDR1 is SGHNT and CDR2 is YYREEE (reference sequence). This CDR3 has 15 residues. V was pared by 0 bases and J by 3 bases, with 2 bases of the junction left unmatched. Here the CDR3 reads CASSLGLAGHYEQYF. CDR3 coding DNA: TGTGCCAGCAGCTTGGGACTAGCGGGGCACTACGAGCAGTACTTC.